This passage covers 15 T cell receptor beta chains from one sample sequenced in a study of metastatic and nonmetastatic thyroid tumors. Prior to thyroid surgery, none of the patients had received any treatment. TCRdb ran MiXCR on the PCR reads. The sample consists of about 21,000 clones, approximately 24% of them appearing once. The sample consisted of adjacent normal tissue. The receptors derive from a female donor with papillary thyroid cancer or a benign thyroid nodule (not recorded which). Some clones in this sample may be carry-over from other donors' samples.

This clone has a count of ten or more. The chain has TRBV9 and TRBJ2-3, with D perhaps assigned TRBD1 or TRBD2 (5 bases each). There are 14 residues in the CDR3. Germline CDR1 and CDR2: SGDLS and YYNGEE. V gave up 4 bases and J gave up 2 bases, with 11 bases separating them. The CDR3 coding sequence is TGTGCCAGCAGCCCGATGGGGACCACAGATACGCAGTATTTT. Its protein product is CASSPMGTTDTQYF.

This clone came up many times. This rearrangement joins TRBV7-9 to TRBJ2-5; D is uncertain. Looked up from germline, CDR1 is SEHNR and CDR2 is FQNEAQ (reference sequence). Deletions cut 5 bases from V and 5 bases from J, with 12 bases between. There are 13 residues in the CDR3. The CDR3 coding sequence is TGTGCCAGCAGCCCTGACGGGCCGGAGACCCAGTACTTC. Translated: CASSPDGPETQYF.

The chain combines TRBV11-1 with TRBJ2-3, with 7 bases that match TRBD1. The V gene end was trimmed by 8 bases and the J gene end by 9 bases; junction bases not matched to a gene: 5. Per the germline V gene, CDR1 is SGHAT and CDR2 is FQDESV (reference sequence). This CDR3 comprises 11 residues. CDR3 nucleotide sequence: TGTGCCAGCCAAAAGGGGGCAACGCAGTATTTT. It codes for CASQKGATQYF.

In its sample, this clone was seen a few times. The CDR3 DNA is TGTGCCAGCAGCACCCCGACGAATGCTCTACCTGAGCAGTTCTTC. This translates into CASSTPTNALPEQFF. This chain connects TRBV12-3 or TRBV12-4 to TRBJ2-1, with D hard to call. CDR3 length equals 15 residues. With 6 bases removed from V and 9 bases from J, the gap between germline ends came to 21 bases.

There are a few counts of this clone. This chain joins TRBV27 and TRBJ2-7, with a weak D call TRBD1 (5 bases). V was pared by 5 bases and J by 4 bases, with 12 bases between. The CDR3 consists of 13 residues. Per germline, CDR1 MNHEY and CDR2 SMNVEV (reference sequence). CDR3 loop: CASSLSQGYEQYV. The CDR3 DNA follows: TGTGCCAGCAGTCTAAGTCAGGGTTACGAGCAGTACGTC.

V and J are TRBV28 and TRBJ2-3; D may be TRBD2 (5 bases). V lost 7 bases and J 4 bases, leaving 18 bases between the germline ends. CDR1 and CDR2 (germline): MDHEN, SYDVKM. There are 15 residues in the CDR3. The CDR3 spells CASTGRWAGSDTQYF. As DNA, the CDR3 is TGTGCCAGCACGGGAAGATGGGCGGGCTCAGATACGCAGTATTTT.

This clone was recorded many times. J is TRBJ2-7 and V is TRBV6-1, with TRBD1 matching over 8 bases. Germline loops: CDR1 MNHNS, CDR2 SASEGT. The CDR3 spans 15 residues. V was clipped by 3 bases and J by 1 base; unmatched bases: 5. DNA of the CDR3: TGTGCCAGCAGTGATCCGGGACAGGAATCCTACGAGCAGTACTTC. Translated, it gives CASSDPGQESYEQYF.

This clone was observed a handful of times. The chain couples TRBV28 to TRBJ2-2, with 7 bases lining up with TRBD1. V dropped 6 bases and J dropped 2; count of bases not matched to a gene: 15. Germline V CDR1 and CDR2: MDHEN, SYDVKM. CDR3 length: 18 residues. The CDR3 protein is CASRSPGTVLINTGELFF. The CDR3 DNA sequence: TGTGCCAGCAGATCCCCCGGGACAGTCCTAATCAACACCGGGGAGCTGTTTTTT.

This clone was counted only a few times. The V call is TRBV6-1, the J call TRBJ2-3; possible D gene TRBD2, 7 bases. CDR1 and CDR2 (germline): MNHNS, SASEGT. The CDR3 has 14 amino acids. With 3 bases removed from V and 5 bases from J, the gap between germline ends came to 12 bases. CDR3 nucleotides: TGTGCCAGCAGTGACAGGGGAGGGAGAGATACGCAGTATTTT. Its protein is CASSDRGGRDTQYF.

Ten or more counts support this clone. The same CDR3 arises from other DNA sequences in this sample as well. The chain uses TRBV27 and TRBJ1-5; 8 bases fit TRBD1. CDR1 and CDR2 from the germline V gene are MNHEY and SMNVEV (reference sequence). This CDR3 is built from 14 residues. V shed 1 base and J 5 bases; nucleotides not matched to a gene: 1. The CDR3, as DNA: TGTGCCAGCAGTTTATACAGGGGGGATCAGCCCCAGCATTTT. Residues: CASSLYRGDQPQHF.

The gene calls are TRBV28 and TRBJ2-4, with D unresolved. The CDR3 extends over 16 amino acids. Per the germline V gene, CDR1 is MDHEN and CDR2 is SYDVKM. The V end was cut by 6 bases, the J end by 1 base, with 16 bases between. As DNA, the CDR3 is TGTGCCAGCAGCCCCTTATTAGGGCCGGCCAAAAACATTCAGTACTTC. Translated: CASSPLLGPAKNIQYF.

Many counts were recorded for this clone. The V call is TRBV10-3, the J call TRBJ1-2; 9 bases match TRBD1. The CDR3 sequence is 20 residues long. Germline-derived CDR1 and CDR2 are ENHRY and SYGVKD. V lost 0 bases and J lost 2; bases outside the gene matches: 16. The CDR3 DNA reads TGTGCCATCAGTGAGTCTGATATACTAGACAGGGGGGCGGACAACTATGGCTACACCTTC. Its translation: CAISESDILDRGADNYGYTF.

Judged by abundance, this clone is medium-sized. This rearrangement joins TRBV10-3 to TRBJ2-3; D is uncertain. The CDR3 sequence is 15 residues long. The ends were cut back, 0 bases at V and 5 bases at J, with 12 bases in the middle. Germline V gene data show CDR1 as ENHRY and CDR2 as SYGVKD. This CDR3 is CAISESRLGQDTQYF. The DNA for the CDR3 is TGTGCCATCAGTGAGTCTCGTCTAGGCCAAGATACGCAGTATTTT.

This clone was seen a few times. The chain links TRBV28 to TRBJ1-4; no definite D call. Germline CDR1 MDHEN, CDR2 SYDVKM. The V end lost 8 bases, the J end lost 6 bases, and 16 bases lay between the germline ends. This CDR3 contains 14 residues. The CDR3 DNA follows: TGTGCCAGCCTCCCCTGGCCCGGGTATGAAAAACTGTTTTTT. Protein product: CASLPWPGYEKLFF.

A single count supports this clone. Since no conserved phenylalanine or tryptophan closes the CDR3, a read error is the likely cause. V and J are TRBV7-2 and TRBJ2-6; tentatively, D is TRBD1 (6 bases). The germline CDR1 and CDR2 sequences are SGHTA and FQGNSA. This CDR3 spans 14 amino acids. CDR3 loop: CATKTGSGANVLTV. Written as DNA, the CDR3 is TGTGCCACTAAAACAGGGTCTGGGGCAAACGTCCTGACTGTC.